The 29 T cell receptor beta chains presented below share a single source sample, sequenced in a study of beta chain features in type 1 diabetes. The investigators reverse transcribed all of the isolated RNA, so they sequenced expressed TCRB transcripts. Clones were read by immunoSEQ multiplex PCR, and TCRdb kept only the in-frame ones, dropping some. This sample carries some 270,000 clones, 8% of them seen once, and the ten largest clones take over 0.8%. Sequenced input: central memory CD4+ T cells from blood. These TCRs come from a woman aged 18-29 years in good health.

The chain has TRBV7-9 and TRBJ2-3; tentatively, D is TRBD1 (6 bases). CDR1 is SEHNR and CDR2 is FQNEAQ in the germline V gene (reference sequence). Trimming took 2 bases from V and 5 from J, leaving 14 bases between them. The CDR3 runs to 15 residues. CDR3 coding DNA: TGTGCCAGCAGCTTAAGTTGGCAGGGGAAAGATACGCAGTATTTT. Translated: CASSLSWQGKDTQYF.

This clone was found a few times. The chain uses TRBV30 and TRBJ1-1, with D possibly TRBD1 on 5 matching bases. The CDR3 totals 14 residues. V was pared by 1 base and J by 0 bases, with 9 bases between. The V gene's germline CDR1 is GTSNPN and CDR2 SVGIG (reference sequence). This CDR3 is CAWSARGVNTEAFF. The CDR3 DNA reads as TGTGCCTGGAGTGCAAGGGGCGTGAACACTGAAGCTTTCTTT.

This clone came up many times. J is TRBJ2-1 and V is TRBV5-1; D is perhaps TRBD2 (5 bases). This CDR3 comprises 14 residues. Germline V gene sequence: CDR1 SGHRS, CDR2 YFSETQ. The V end lost 4 bases, the J end lost 0 bases, and 8 bases lay between the germline ends. This chain's CDR3 is CASSQRSSYNEQFF. CDR3 DNA: TGCGCCAGCAGCCAGCGGAGCTCCTACAATGAGCAGTTCTTC. The whole variable domain, remainder taken from reference TRBV5-1 and TRBJ2-1, is KAGVTQTPRYLIKTRGQQVTLSCSPISGHRSVSWYQQTPGQGLQFLFEYFSETQRNKGNFPGRFSGRQFSNSRSEMNVSTLELGDSALYLCASSQRSSYNEQFFGPGTRLTVL.

This clone was detected many times. The chain couples TRBV23-1 to TRBJ2-3; the match to TRBD1 covers 12 bases. TRBV23-1 is flagged as an ORF with uncertain function. J was trimmed by 3 bases and V by 5 bases; bases with no gene match: 6. The CDR3 runs 16 residues. DNA for the CDR3: TGCGCCAGCAGTAACCGGGACAGGGGGCTGACAGATACGCAGTATTTT. The encoded protein is CASSNRDRGLTDTQYF.

This clone was seen ten or more times. The chain combines TRBV7-2 with TRBJ2-1; D is uncertain. CDR1 SGHTA and CDR2 FQGNSA come from the germline V gene. This CDR3 is built from 15 residues. Trimming removed 2 bases from V and 4 bases from J, with 12 bases in between. This CDR3 reads CASSLSPRNYNEQFF. In DNA form, the CDR3 reads TGTGCCAGCAGCTTAAGCCCCCGAAATTACAATGAGCAGTTCTTC.

This clone turned up a few times. The V call is TRBV9, the J call TRBJ1-1; 8 bases agree with TRBD1. The CDR3 has 16 residues. V shed 0 bases and J 1 base; nucleotides not matched to a gene: 5. CDR1 is SGDLS, CDR2 YYNGEE, per germline. CDR3 region: CASSVGAGGRNTEAFF. The DNA of the CDR3 is TGTGCCAGCAGCGTAGGTGCAGGGGGCAGGAACACTGAAGCTTTCTTT.

This clone was counted between two and nine times. This rearrangement joins TRBV18 to TRBJ1-6; D is unresolved. The CDR3 spans 14 residues. CDR1 and CDR2 (germline): KGHSH, LQKENI. V lost 1 base and J 7 bases, leaving 8 bases between the germline ends. The CDR3 loop reads CASSPQHGNSPLHF. The CDR3 nucleotides are TGTGCCAGCTCACCACAGCACGGAAATTCACCCCTCCACTTT.

Only a few counts were recorded for this clone. The CDR3, as DNA: TGCGCCAGCAGCGAGGGCGACCTTTCATTTAATCAGCCCCAGCATTTT. This encodes CASSEGDLSFNQPQHF. The chain recombines TRBV5-1 with TRBJ1-5; D is unresolved. This CDR3 has 16 residues. Germline-derived CDR1 and CDR2 are SGHRS and YFSETQ. Trimming removed 4 bases at V and 4 bases at J, with 18 bases between.

This clone was seen only a few times. The genes are TRBV5-1 and TRBJ2-7; 7 nucleotides line up with TRBD1. V was pared by 6 bases and J by 3 bases, with 9 bases of the junction left unmatched. The CDR3 is 14 amino acids. The germline CDR1 and CDR2 sequences are SGHRS and YFSETQ. CDR3 residues: CASTRDSWSYEQYF. The CDR3 nucleotides are TGCGCCAGCACCCGGGACAGTTGGAGCTACGAGCAGTACTTC.

The V and J genes are TRBV2 and TRBJ1-4, with no clear D. Trimming took 8 bases from V and 8 from J, leaving 6 bases between them. Germline V CDR1 and CDR2: SNHLY, FYNNEI. This CDR3 spans 10 amino acids. This CDR3 reads CASSQEKLFF. The CDR3 bases are TGTGCCAGCTCCCAGGAAAAACTGTTTTTT.

This clone has a handful of counts. The V gene is TRBV10-2, the J gene TRBJ1-1; D ambiguous. Germline loops: CDR1 WSHSY, CDR2 SAAADI. This CDR3 contains 13 residues. V gave up 5 bases and J gave up 6 bases, with 13 bases separating them. Written as DNA, the CDR3 is TGCGCCAGCAGTCCCCTCCTGGGATCTGAAGCTTTCTTT. Translation: CASSPLLGSEAFF.

This clone was recorded a few times. The CDR3 DNA is TGTGCCAGCAGCCTAAGAAGATTGGAGACTGAAGCTTTCTTT. Translated: CASSLRRLETEAFF. This chain uses TRBV28 with TRBJ1-1; D call uncertain. The CDR3 spans 14 residues. Germline lookup yields CDR1 MDHEN and CDR2 SYDVKM. With 6 bases removed from V and 5 bases from J, the gap between germline ends came to 16 bases.

This chain links TRBV5-1 with TRBJ1-2, with TRBD1 matching over 8 bases. Germline loops: CDR1 SGHRS, CDR2 YFSETQ. V lost 4 bases, J lost 4 bases, and 12 bases stayed unmatched. The CDR3 consists of 16 residues. The chain's CDR3 is CASSPNPGQEGYGYTF. The CDR3 DNA sequence: TGCGCCAGCAGCCCCAATCCGGGACAGGAGGGCTATGGCTACACCTTC.

The table lists this clone with a few counts. J is TRBJ2-1 and V is TRBV7-3, with D perhaps matching TRBD2 (6 bases). The CDR3 extends over 14 amino acids. V lost 1 base and J lost 9, with 13 bases in between. CDR1 SGHTA and CDR2 FQGTGA come from the germline V gene. CDR3 coding DNA: TGTGCCAGCAGCTTAAGCGGGATTTCAAGTGAGCAGTTCTTC. It encodes CASSLSGISSEQFF.

This clone was observed many times. Other DNA sequences from this sample encode an identical CDR3 as well. The V and J genes are TRBV9 and TRBJ1-2; D gene ambiguous. Germline values: CDR1 SGDLS, CDR2 YYNGEE. This CDR3 contains 12 residues. The germline V and J ends were trimmed by 1 base and 5 bases, with 6 bases remaining between them. CDR3 nucleotides: TGTGCCAGCAGCGTATCGGGATATGGCTACACCTTC. It is translated as CASSVSGYGYTF.

The chain has TRBV6-4 and TRBJ2-1, with 9 bases fitting TRBD1. Losses at the gene ends were 6 bases for V and 10 bases for J; bases not matched to a gene: 13. In germline, CDR1 is MRHNA, CDR2 SNTAGT. The CDR3 runs to 15 residues. The CDR3, as DNA: TGTGCCAGCAGCAAGGGACAGGGAAGCCTTAAGGAGCAGTTCTTC. Its translation is CASSKGQGSLKEQFF.

The chain couples TRBV4-3 to TRBJ1-5; 11 nucleotides agree with TRBD1. The junction had 18 bases not matched to a gene; V was cut back by 2 bases and J by 0 bases. CDR1 LGHNA and CDR2 YSLEER come from the germline V gene. The CDR3 totals 22 residues. The CDR3 here is CASSQHPLSAGTGGFSNQPQHF. The CDR3 bases are TGCGCCAGCAGCCAACATCCTCTAAGTGCCGGGACAGGGGGATTTAGCAATCAGCCCCAGCATTTT.

This rearrangement joins TRBV7-2 to TRBJ2-2, with D possibly called TRBD1 or TRBD2 (5 bases each). The CDR3 runs to 15 residues. The ends were cut back, 9 bases at V and 2 bases at J, with 16 bases in the middle. The germline V gene has CDR1 SGHTA and CDR2 FQGNSA. The CDR3 protein is CASKLGTENTGELFF. For the CDR3, the DNA is TGTGCCAGTAAATTAGGGACGGAAAACACCGGGGAGCTGTTTTTT.

This clone was detected many times. The chain has TRBV7-6 and TRBJ1-4, with unresolved D. This CDR3 comprises 11 residues. CDR1 is SGHVS, CDR2 FNYEAQ, per germline. V was cut by 9 bases and J by 6 bases, with 8 bases left in between. The chain's CDR3 is CASRPDEKLFF. CDR3 coding DNA: TGTGCCAGTCGGCCGGATGAAAAACTGTTTTTT.

This clone appeared a few times. The chain carries TRBV6-1 and TRBJ2-3; TRBD1 or TRBD2 may be the D gene (6 bases each). The CDR3 has 14 amino acids. The germline V and J ends were trimmed by 8 bases and 6 bases, with 18 bases remaining between them. CDR1 MNHNS and CDR2 SASEGT come from the germline V gene. CDR3 sequence reads: CASSRGQTGDTQYF. DNA for the CDR3: TGTGCCAGCTCCCGGGGGCAGACGGGGGATACGCAGTATTTT.

The J gene is TRBJ2-3, the V gene TRBV18; 10 positions match TRBD1. From germline, CDR1 is KGHSH and CDR2 LQKENI. The CDR3 sequence is 13 residues long. V shed 6 bases and J 7 bases; nucleotides not matched to a gene: 4. The CDR3 DNA sequence: TGTGCCAGCTCGCGGGACAGGGGAAATACGCAGTATTTT. Translation: CASSRDRGNTQYF.

This clone was seen a handful of times. The rearrangement links TRBV6-6 to TRBJ1-1, with 7 bases aligning to TRBD1. The CDR3 is 12 amino acids. CDR1 and CDR2 from the germline V gene are MNHNY and SVGAGI (reference sequence). J gave up 7 bases and V 8 bases, and 7 bases lay outside the gene matches. CDR3 bases: TGTGCCAGCCGGGACAGACCCTTTGAAGCTTTCTTT. This translates into CASRDRPFEAFF.

The rearrangement uses TRBV9 and TRBJ1-5; unclear D gene. Germline V gene lookup returns CDR1 SGDLS and CDR2 YYNGEE. The CDR3 has 13 amino acids. Deletions cut 1 base from V and 0 bases from J, with 2 bases between. In nucleotides, the CDR3 is TGTGCCAGCAGCGTATATAGCAATCAGCCCCAGCATTTT. Encoded protein: CASSVYSNQPQHF. Combining the CDR3 with reference TRBV9 and TRBJ1-5 gives the whole variable domain DSGVTQTPKHLITATGQRVTLRCSPRSGDLSVYWYQQSLDQGLQFLIQYYNGEERAKGNILERFSAQQFPDLHSELNLSSLELGDSALYFCASSVYSNQPQHFGDGTRLSIL.

This clone was found many times. The V gene is TRBV27, the J gene TRBJ1-2; a weak D match, TRBD1 (6 bases). CDR1 and CDR2 from the germline V gene are MNHEY and SMNVEV (reference sequence). V lost 5 bases to trimming and J lost 5 bases, with 18 bases between them. This CDR3 spans 15 amino acids. CDR3 region: CASSGPQGPLYGYTF. The DNA for the CDR3 is TGTGCCAGCAGTGGGCCCCAGGGGCCCTTATATGGCTACACCTTC.

This clone occurred many times. This chain uses TRBV7-9 with TRBJ2-7, with 8 bases identical to TRBD1. Germline CDR1 is SEHNR and CDR2 is FQNEAQ (reference sequence). The CDR3 is 15 residues long. V shed 5 bases, J shed 1 base, and the junction held 7 bases outside the gene matches. CDR3 bases: TGTGCCAGCAGCCAACAGGGGGTATCATCCTACGAGCAGTACTTC. Its translation is CASSQQGVSSYEQYF.

The chain joins TRBV13 to TRBJ1-1; D is ambiguous. Deletions cut 7 bases from V and 6 bases from J, with 18 bases between. The CDR3 has 14 amino acids. The V gene's germline CDR1 is PRHDT and CDR2 FYEKMQ (reference sequence). For the CDR3, the DNA is TGTGCCAGCACCCCGTATGTGATGGGAGCTGAAGCTTTCTTT. Translation gives CASTPYVMGAEAFF. Filled out from reference TRBV13 and TRBJ1-1, the complete variable domain reads AAGVIQSPRHLIKEKRETATLKCYPIPRHDTVYWYQQGPGQDPQFLISFYEKMQSDKGSIPDRFSAQQFSDYHSELNMSSLELGDSALYFCASTPYVMGAEAFFGQGTRLTVV.

This clone has more than one count but fewer than ten. This sequence joins TRBV30 and TRBJ2-4; D might be TRBD2 (5 bases). CDR1 GTSNPN and CDR2 SVGIG come from the germline V gene (reference sequence). Trimming cost V 5 bases and J 0 bases, with 5 bases left between them. The CDR3 extends over 12 amino acids. This chain's CDR3 is CAWAGAKNIQYF. The DNA for the CDR3 is TGTGCCTGGGCGGGAGCCAAAAACATTCAGTACTTC.

CDR3 loop: CASMRPGLAYNEQFF. The CDR3, as DNA: TGTGCCAGCATGCGACCGGGACTAGCCTACAATGAGCAGTTCTTC. The rearrangement uses TRBV2 and TRBJ2-1, with TRBD2 identical over 8 bases. The V and J ends lost 7 bases and 2 bases, in that order; junction bases with no gene match: 7. CDR1 and CDR2 from the germline V gene are SNHLY and FYNNEI. CDR3 length: 15 amino acids.

This clone was seen many times. Distinct nucleotide sequences in the sample also encode this CDR3. V usage is TRBV28 and J usage is TRBJ1-5; no reliable D call. Germline V gene data show CDR1 as MDHEN and CDR2 as SYDVKM. V shed 3 bases and J shed 4 bases, with 7 bases lying between them. This CDR3 is 13 amino acids long. CDR3 DNA sequence: TGTGCCAGCAGTTTTATTCAAAATCAGCCCCAGCATTTT. Translation gives CASSFIQNQPQHF.